The rows below give T cell receptor beta chains drawn from one sample of a study of cytomegalovirus exposure and HLA in healthy donors. Profiled with immunoSEQ multiplex PCR; TCRdb holds only in-frame clones, not every one. The data show 150,000 to 200,000 clones, approximately 82% seen once. Sequencing input: PBMCs. All receptors come from a woman aged 25 to 39 in good health and CMV-seronegative. CDR3s include the opening cysteine and the closing phenylalanine or tryptophan. A D gene is named only where the DNA matches it firmly. Part of the rows lack a size; the others show once, few, many or a class for expanded clones.

D	size	V	J	CDR3	DNA
.	.	TRBV28	TRBJ2-3	CASSTGTPTDTQYF	TGTGCCAGCAGCACAGGGACCCCCACAGATACGCAGTATTTT
TRBD1	.	TRBV18	TRBJ2-2	CASSPGQGNTGELFF	TGTGCCAGCTCACCGGGACAGGGGAACACCGGGGAGCTGTTTTTT
TRBD2	.	TRBV28	TRBJ2-3	CASSRAGVGADTQYF	TGTGCCAGCAGTCGAGCGGGAGTGGGCGCAGATACGCAGTATTTT
.	few	TRBV6-1	TRBJ1-6	CAIAGTRDNSPLHF	TGTGCCATCGCCGGGACTCGGGATAATTCACCCCTCCACTTT
.	.	TRBV18	TRBJ1-2	CASSPPGAYGYTF	TGTGCCAGCTCACCACCAGGGGCCTATGGCTACACCTTC
.	.	TRBV16	TRBJ2-7	CASSQLSGEQYF	TGTGCCAGCAGCCAATTGTCCGGCGAGCAGTACTTC
.	.	TRBV2	TRBJ2-7	CASRLNSGYEQYF	TGTGCCAGCAGACTCAACTCAGGGTACGAGCAGTACTTC
.	.	TRBV27	TRBJ2-7	CASSLSDNEYEQYF	TGTGCCAGCAGTTTATCCGACAACGAGTACGAGCAGTACTTC
.	.	TRBV28	TRBJ2-4	CASGLAKNSQYF	TGTGCCAGCGGGCTAGCCAAAAACAGTCAGTACTTC
TRBD1	.	TRBV27	TRBJ2-7	CASSLTGTGGLYEQYF	TGTGCCAGCAGTTTAACCGGGACAGGGGGATTATACGAGCAGTACTTC
TRBD1	.	TRBV6-5	TRBJ1-5	CASSPQGNQPQHF	TGTGCCAGCAGCCCACAGGGGAACCAGCCCCAGCATTTT
.	.	TRBV27	TRBJ2-6	CASSLSRASVISGANVLTF	TGTGCCAGCAGTTTATCTCGGGCTAGCGTTATCTCTGGGGCCAACGTCCTGACTTTC
TRBD2	.	TRBV9	TRBJ2-3	CASSGSSGNPQYF	TGTGCCAGCAGCGGATCTAGCGGGAATCCGCAGTATTTT
.	.	TRBV28	TRBJ2-3	CASSFRRGRDPTDTQYF	TGTGCCAGCAGTTTTAGGCGGGGCAGGGACCCCACAGATACGCAGTATTTT
TRBD1	.	TRBV7-2	TRBJ2-1	CASSWGPGTVNNEQFF	TGTGCCAGCAGCTGGGGCCCCGGGACAGTCAACAATGAGCAGTTCTTC
TRBD1	few	TRBV14	TRBJ2-1	CASRRALGQGEQFF	TGTGCCAGCAGGAGGGCGCTGGGACAGGGTGAGCAGTTCTTC
.	few	TRBV6-1	TRBJ1-5	CASRERRDQPQHF	TGTGCCAGTAGGGAGAGGCGGGATCAGCCCCAGCATTTT
.	.	TRBV5-6	TRBJ2-6	CASSSSSGLFISGANVLTF	TGTGCCAGCAGCTCGAGTTCAGGGCTTTTTATCTCTGGGGCCAACGTCCTGACTTTC
.	few	TRBV6-5	TRBJ2-7	CASSSPSDEQYF	TGTGCCAGCAGTTCCCCCTCGGACGAGCAGTACTTC
TRBD1	.	TRBV5-6	TRBJ1-2	CASSLQGASYGYTF	TGTGCCAGCAGCTTGCAGGGGGCGTCTTATGGCTACACCTTC
.	.	TRBV5-1	TRBJ1-5	CASSWRREARRSNQPQHF	TGCGCCAGCAGCTGGAGAAGGGAGGCTCGTCGAAGCAATCAGCCCCAGCATTTT
TRBD2	.	TRBV7-2	TRBJ2-4	CASSALAGGADIQYF	TGTGCCAGCAGCGCACTAGCGGGAGGGGCGGACATTCAGTACTTC
.	.	TRBV19	TRBJ1-1	CASSRSGGVKNTEAFF	TGTGCCAGTAGTAGGTCTGGCGGGGTGAAGAACACTGAAGCTTTCTTT
TRBD1	.	TRBV13	TRBJ1-1	CASPGQGYTEAFF	TGTGCCAGCCCGGGACAGGGCTACACTGAAGCTTTCTTT
.	.	TRBV5-6	TRBJ1-5	CASSLSPDQPQHF	TGTGCCAGCAGCTTGTCGCCAGATCAGCCCCAGCATTTT
.	.	TRBV11-1	TRBJ2-3	CASSPWSYTDTQYF	TGTGCCAGCAGCCCGTGGTCCTACACAGATACGCAGTATTTT
.	.	TRBV6-1	TRBJ2-7	CASTRPEAGDEQYF	TGTGCCAGCACTAGACCGGAGGCAGGGGACGAGCAGTACTTC
.	.	TRBV2	TRBJ1-5	CASSPEFSAYSNQPQHF	TGTGCCAGCAGTCCGGAATTCAGCGCTTATAGCAATCAGCCCCAGCATTTT
TRBD1	.	TRBV29-1	TRBJ1-2	CSVGNPTGYGYTF	TGCAGCGTCGGAAACCCGACAGGGTATGGCTACACCTTC
.	.	TRBV5-4	TRBJ1-2	CASSLQYRNYGYTF	TGTGCCAGCAGCTTACAGTACCGTAACTATGGCTACACCTTC
TRBD1	.	TRBV7-9	TRBJ1-2	CSSSLGQGGYTF	TGTTCCAGCAGCCTTGGACAGGGTGGCTACACCTTC
TRBD1	.	TRBV28	TRBJ1-1	CASSRTGVNTEAFF	TGTGCCAGCAGTCGTACAGGGGTGAACACTGAAGCTTTCTTT
.	.	TRBV30	TRBJ1-3	CAWRAQTSSGNTIYF	TGTGCCTGGAGAGCCCAGACTAGCTCTGGAAACACCATATATTTT
.	.	TRBV28	TRBJ1-5	CASSFGVFNQPQHF	TGTGCCAGCAGTTTCGGGGTTTTCAATCAGCCCCAGCATTTT
TRBD1	.	TRBV29-1	TRBJ2-2	CSVATGVTGELFF	TGCAGCGTTGCCACAGGGGTCACCGGGGAGCTGTTTTTT
TRBD2	.	TRBV7-9	TRBJ2-7	CASSLGLAGPPYEQYF	TGTGCCAGCAGCTTAGGACTAGCGGGACCACCCTACGAGCAGTACTTC
.	.	TRBV18	TRBJ1-6	CASSPLADTYNSPLHF	TGTGCCAGCTCACCATTGGCCGATACCTATAATTCACCCCTCCACTTT
.	.	TRBV6-5	TRBJ2-7	CASSYSSTVSSYEQYF	TGTGCCAGCAGTTACTCGTCGACAGTGAGCTCCTACGAGCAGTACTTC
.	.	TRBV28	TRBJ2-4	CASSLSMTGSSKNIQYF	TGTGCCAGCAGTTTATCCATGACGGGGTCGTCCAAAAACATTCAGTACTTC
.	.	TRBV6-6	TRBJ1-1	CASSPRGGGEAFF	TGTGCCAGCAGCCCCCGGGGAGGGGGTGAAGCTTTCTTT
TRBD2	.	TRBV27	TRBJ2-1	CASTAGTRGNEQFF	TGTGCCAGCACCGCCGGGACTAGGGGCAATGAGCAGTTCTTC
.	.	TRBV5-4	TRBJ1-5	CASSHRQHNQPQHF	TGTGCCAGCAGCCATAGACAGCACAATCAGCCCCAGCATTTT
TRBD1	.	TRBV5-1	TRBJ1-6	CASSLPGGSPLHF	TGCGCCAGCAGCTTGCCAGGGGGATCACCCCTCCACTTT
TRBD1	.	TRBV28	TRBJ2-7	CASRRHLGTGIFYEQYF	TGTGCCAGCAGGCGCCACCTCGGGACAGGGATTTTCTACGAGCAGTACTTC
TRBD2	.	TRBV28	TRBJ2-7	CASSISSGRSYEQYF	TGTGCCAGCAGTATTAGTAGCGGGAGGTCCTACGAGCAGTACTTC
TRBD1	.	TRBV28	TRBJ1-4	CASSLAGLTGGLEKLFF	TGTGCCAGCAGTTTAGCTGGACTGACAGGGGGTTTAGAAAAACTGTTTTTT
.	.	TRBV5-4	TRBJ1-1	CASSFMTGMNTEAFF	TGTGCCAGCAGCTTCATGACGGGGATGAACACTGAAGCTTTCTTT
TRBD1	few	TRBV27	TRBJ1-1	CASSSGQQIMNTEAFF	TGTGCCAGCAGTTCGGGACAGCAAATCATGAACACTGAAGCTTTCTTT
.	.	TRBV4-3	TRBJ2-7	CASSQVQGTYEQYF	TGCGCCAGCAGCCAAGTCCAGGGGACCTACGAGCAGTACTTC
TRBD1	few	TRBV7-9	TRBJ2-3	CASSGPGQGIDTQYF	TGTGCCAGCAGTGGGCCGGGACAGGGGATAGATACGCAGTATTTT